The 19 T cell receptor beta chains reported below all come from one sample, sequenced in a study of identical twins. TCRdb reprocessed the 5' RACE reads with MiXCR, giving one entry per CDR3 protein. The data show roughly 630,000 distinct CDR3 sequences, 7.1% seen once. These data also formed part of another study, on yellow fever vaccine responses in identical twins.

The sample taken for sequencing was PBMCs. The receptors were sampled from a young woman in good health.

This clonotype was counted ten times or more. The rearrangement links TRBV24-1 to TRBJ1-4, with TRBD1 matching 7 bases. Trimming took 2 bases from V and 5 from J; bases not matched to a gene: 4. This CDR3 is 15 amino acids long. CDR1 and CDR2 from the germline V gene are KGHDR and SFDVKD. The CDR3 DNA follows: TGTGCCACCAGTGATTCGGGACAGCTAAATGAAAAACTGTTTTTT. Its protein is CATSDSGQLNEKLFF.

This clonotype was counted ten times or more. The chain joins TRBV15 to TRBJ1-6; D is undetermined. The CDR3 sequence is 13 residues long. V gave up 0 bases and J gave up 10 bases, with 7 bases separating them. Germline loops: CDR1 LNHNV, CDR2 YYDKDF (reference sequence). DNA of the CDR3: TGTGCCACCAGCAGAGAATCGGTCTCACCCCTCCACTTT. Protein sequence: CATSRESVSPLHF.

This clonotype was counted many times. This chain joins TRBV5-1 and TRBJ1-1; D perhaps matches TRBD1 (5 bases). CDR3 length: 16 residues. Germline V gene data show CDR1 as SGHRS and CDR2 as YFSETQ. V was shortened by 1 base and J by 3 bases, with 16 bases between the two germline ends. CDR3 in amino acids: CASSLLYEGQDTEAFF. CDR3 coding DNA: TGCGCCAGCAGCTTGTTATATGAGGGGCAGGACACTGAAGCTTTCTTT.

The V call is TRBV20-1, the J call TRBJ1-1, with D possibly being TRBD1 (5 bases). Trimming stripped 6 bases from V and 4 bases from J, with 12 bases between. CDR3 length: 12 amino acids. CDR1 and CDR2 (germline): DFQATT, SNEGSKA (reference sequence). CDR3 sequence reads: CSAPGLPTEAFF. In nucleotides, the CDR3 is TGCAGTGCCCCGGGACTTCCCACTGAAGCTTTCTTT.

The chain uses TRBV27 and TRBJ2-6, with a possible D match to TRBD2 (5 bases). Trimming left V 5 bases short and J 0 bases short, with 14 bases between. This CDR3 has 17 residues. Germline CDR1 MNHEY, CDR2 SMNVEV (reference sequence). The CDR3 loop is CASSPWSGSSGANVLTF. Written as DNA, the CDR3 is TGTGCCAGCAGTCCGTGGTCGGGGAGCTCTGGGGCCAACGTCCTGACTTTC.

This clonotype was detected a few times. The rearrangement uses TRBV5-4 and TRBJ2-1; maybe TRBD2 (6 bases). The germline V gene has CDR1 SGHNT and CDR2 YYREEE (reference sequence). Trimming left V 2 bases short and J 4 bases short, with 10 bases between. The CDR3 sequence is 14 residues long. CDR3 nucleotide sequence: TGTGCCAGCAGCTTCGGAGGGTTGTACAATGAGCAGTTCTTC. Translation: CASSFGGLYNEQFF.

This clonotype showed up many times. V is TRBV6-5 and J is TRBJ2-1; 15 bases match TRBD2. This CDR3 contains 16 residues. Unmatched junction bases numbered 3, after V lost 2 bases and J lost 7 bases. Germline V lookup: CDR1 MNHEY, CDR2 SVGAGI. CDR3 residues: CASSYRTSGGANEQFF. The CDR3 bases are TGTGCCAGCAGTTACCGGACTAGCGGGGGGGCGAATGAGCAGTTCTTC.

The chain links TRBV4-1 to TRBJ2-1; no reliable D call. V was pared by 4 bases and J by 0 bases, with 10 bases between. Germline CDR1 MGHRA, CDR2 YSYEKL. This CDR3 has 15 residues. The CDR3 bases are TGCGCCAGCAGCCCAGACCTAAGCTCCTACAATGAGCAGTTCTTC. It specifies CASSPDLSSYNEQFF.

V gene TRBV28 combines with J gene TRBJ2-7, with 7 bases aligning to TRBD2. Germline-derived CDR1 and CDR2 are MDHEN and SYDVKM. The CDR3 contains 14 residues. Trimming cost V 5 bases and J 0 bases; bases outside gene matches: 4. CDR3 sequence: CASSRRDYSYEQYV. DNA of the CDR3: TGTGCCAGCAGTCGACGGGACTACTCCTACGAGCAGTACGTC.

The chain is built from TRBV11-1 and TRBJ1-1; D not certain. The V end lost 1 base, the J end lost 0 bases, and 18 bases lay between the germline ends. Germline-derived CDR1 and CDR2 are SGHAT and FQDESV (reference sequence). The CDR3 runs 18 residues. In DNA form, the CDR3 reads TGTGCCAGCAGCTTAGACCCAGCCACGGACCTCATGAACACTGAAGCTTTCTTT. Encoded protein: CASSLDPATDLMNTEAFF.

The chain employs TRBV19 and TRBJ1-3, with a weak D call TRBD1 (5 bases). Germline V lookup: CDR1 LNHDA, CDR2 SQIVND (reference sequence). V dropped 7 bases and J dropped 0 bases, with 13 bases sitting between them. The CDR3 has 15 amino acids. The CDR3 loop reads CASTPGLRSGNTIYF. The CDR3 coding sequence is TGTGCCAGTACCCCGGGACTGCGCTCTGGAAACACCATATATTTT.

In this sample, this clonotype turned up a few times. The V gene is TRBV5-1, the J gene TRBJ1-4; 8 bases line up with TRBD1. V lost 5 bases, J lost 8 bases, and 5 bases stayed unmatched. CDR3 size: 13 residues. Germline CDR1 and CDR2: SGHRS and YFSETQ. For the CDR3, the DNA is TGCGCCAGCAGGCAGGGGGCCGGAGAAAAACTGTTTTTT. Translation: CASRQGAGEKLFF.

The table lists this clonotype with many counts. The gene calls are TRBV12-3 or TRBV12-4 and TRBJ2-5; unclear D gene. Between the trimmed V and J ends, which lost 1 base and 1 base, there was a span of 4 bases. The CDR3 is 13 residues long. CDR3 in amino acids: CASSLGVQETQYF. For the CDR3, the DNA is TGTGCCAGCAGTTTAGGGGTCCAAGAGACCCAGTACTTC.

The V and J genes are TRBV7-8 and TRBJ2-1; the match to TRBD2 covers 7 bases. J was trimmed by 7 bases and V by 0 bases; bases with no gene match: 6. CDR1 and CDR2 (germline): SGHVS, FQNEAQ. The CDR3 has 15 residues. This CDR3 reads CASSLARWGGNEQFF. The DNA for the CDR3 is TGTGCCAGCAGCTTAGCGCGGTGGGGGGGTAATGAGCAGTTCTTC.

The V call is TRBV20-1, the J call TRBJ1-5, with TRBD1 matching 10 bases. Trimming removed 6 bases from V and 7 bases from J; junction bases left unmatched: 3. The CDR3 has 12 amino acids. CDR1 is DFQATT and CDR2 is SNEGSKA in the germline V gene (reference sequence). CDR3 sequence reads: CSAGTGDQPQHF. CDR3 DNA: TGCAGTGCCGGGACAGGGGACCAGCCCCAGCATTTT.

This clonotype was detected ten times or more. The genes are TRBV4-2 and TRBJ2-2; D gene uncertain. Trimming left V 0 bases short and J 6 bases short, with 14 bases between. The V gene's germline CDR1 is LGHNA and CDR2 YNFKEQ. The CDR3 spans 16 residues. DNA for the CDR3: TGTGCCAGCAGCCAAGATCGCGGCGGTCATCCCGGGGAGCTGTTTTTT. The encoded protein is CASSQDRGGHPGELFF.

This clonotype was recorded at least ten times. The V call is TRBV27, the J call TRBJ2-3; 13 bases align to TRBD2. In germline, CDR1 is MNHEY, CDR2 SMNVEV (reference sequence). Trimming removed 6 bases from V and 4 bases from J; junction bases left unmatched: 4. The CDR3 extends over 15 amino acids. The CDR3 is CASRLGLAGSDTQYF. CDR3 coding DNA: TGTGCCAGCAGGCTGGGACTAGCGGGATCAGATACGCAGTATTTT.

This clonotype turned up a few times. This CDR3 is CAISESLAGGPDEQFF. CDR3 in DNA: TGTGCCATCAGTGAGTCATTAGCGGGAGGGCCCGATGAGCAGTTCTTC. The genes are TRBV10-3 and TRBJ2-1; the match to TRBD2 covers 11 bases. Germline assignment: CDR1 ENHRY and CDR2 SYGVKD. This CDR3 is 16 amino acids long. With 0 bases clipped from V and 8 bases from J, the junction kept 6 bases outside the gene matches.

This clonotype has just a few counts. The rearrangement links TRBV29-1 to TRBJ2-3; 14 bases agree with TRBD2. The germline gives CDR1 SQVTM, CDR2 ANQGSEA. V shed 8 bases, J shed 0 bases, and the junction held 10 bases outside the gene matches. The CDR3 has 17 amino acids. CDR3 protein: CSIPGTSGGLSTDTQYF. The CDR3 bases are TGCAGCATCCCCGGGACTAGCGGGGGCCTTAGCACAGATACGCAGTATTTT.